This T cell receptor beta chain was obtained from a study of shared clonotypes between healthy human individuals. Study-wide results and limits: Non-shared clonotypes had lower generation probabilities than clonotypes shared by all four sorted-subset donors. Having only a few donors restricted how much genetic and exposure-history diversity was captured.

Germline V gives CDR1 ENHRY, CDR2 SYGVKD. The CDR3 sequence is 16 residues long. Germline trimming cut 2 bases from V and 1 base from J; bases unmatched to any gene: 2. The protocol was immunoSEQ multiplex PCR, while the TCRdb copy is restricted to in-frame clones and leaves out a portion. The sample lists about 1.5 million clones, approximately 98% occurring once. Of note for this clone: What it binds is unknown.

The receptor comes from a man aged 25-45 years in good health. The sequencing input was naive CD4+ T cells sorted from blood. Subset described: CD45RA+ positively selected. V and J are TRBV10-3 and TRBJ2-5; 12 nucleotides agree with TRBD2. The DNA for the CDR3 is TGTGCCATCAGTGAGCGGACTAGCGGGATCCAAGAGACCCAGTACTTC. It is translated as CAISERTSGIQETQYF.